These 9 T cell receptor beta chains share one sample of origin, sequenced in a study of early T cells in non-severe SARS-CoV-2 infection. TCRdb recomputed calls from the 5' RACE reads with MiXCR, one row per CDR3 protein. The sample shows about 70,000 distinct CDR3 sequences, roughly 10% of them seen only once. Sequences were derived from whole blood, sampled at baseline. All receptors derive from an adult who was a healthcare worker with PCR-confirmed SARS-CoV-2 infection or an uninfected control (not recorded which).

This clonotype was observed a few times. The chain employs TRBV12-3 or TRBV12-4 and TRBJ2-2; D gene uncertain. Trimming cost V 2 bases and J 4 bases, with 8 bases left between them. The CDR3 extends over 14 amino acids. CDR3 nucleotide sequence: TGTGCCAGCAGTTTAACGTCAGCCACCGGGGAGCTGTTTTTT. This gives the protein CASSLTSATGELFF.

This clonotype was seen more than once but under ten times. The chain is built from TRBV5-1 and TRBJ1-2; 9 positions match TRBD1. Germline CDR1 SGHRS, CDR2 YFSETQ. CDR3 length equals 16 residues. V was clipped by 4 bases and J by 4 bases; unmatched bases: 11. CDR3 in amino acids: CASSIDTTGGIYGYTF. DNA for the CDR3: TGCGCCAGCAGCATTGACACCACAGGGGGCATCTATGGCTACACCTTC.

The V call is TRBV18, the J call TRBJ2-7, with TRBD1 as a possible D gene (6 bases). The germline CDR1 and CDR2 sequences are KGHSH and LQKENI. The CDR3 runs 15 residues. Trimming took off 3 bases at V and 7 bases at J, with 19 bases between the two ends. The CDR3 is CASSPSQIQGWEQYF. The CDR3 DNA follows: TGTGCCAGCTCACCGAGTCAAATACAGGGTTGGGAGCAGTACTTC. The full variable domain, rest sourced from reference TRBV18 and TRBJ2-7, is NAGVMQNPRHLVRRRGQEARLRCSPMKGHSHVYWYRQLPEEGLKFMVYLQKENIIDESGMPKERFSAEFPKEGPSILRIQQVVRGDSAAYFCASSPSQIQGWEQYFGPGTRLTVT.

This clonotype was seen repeatedly, ten times or more. The chain combines TRBV6-1 with TRBJ2-1; possibly TRBD2 for D (7 bases). Germline values: CDR1 MNHNS, CDR2 SASEGT. Trimming left V 2 bases short and J 4 bases short, with 15 bases between. The CDR3 totals 16 residues. The CDR3 loop is CASSEYVGGLYNEQFF. The CDR3 DNA is TGTGCCAGCAGTGAATACGTCGGGGGGCTGTACAATGAGCAGTTCTTC.

With respect to this clonotype: Possible read error: a much larger clone is one base away. The rearrangement links TRBV28 to TRBJ2-1; D assignment may be TRBD1 or TRBD2 (5 bases each). The CDR3 covers 11 residues. The germline V gene has CDR1 MDHEN and CDR2 SYDVKM. V was cut by 6 bases and J by 5 bases, with 5 bases left in between. In DNA form, the CDR3 reads TGTGCCAGCAGGGGGGACAATGAGCAGTTCTTC. It specifies CASRGDNEQFF.

This clonotype occurred a few times. The genes are TRBV6-1 and TRBJ1-1; no definite D call. CDR1 MNHNS and CDR2 SASEGT come from the germline V gene. Trimming took off 2 bases at V and 3 bases at J, with 7 bases between the two ends. This CDR3 comprises 13 residues. The chain's CDR3 is CASSEYPDTEAFF. CDR3 DNA: TGTGCCAGCAGTGAATACCCCGACACTGAAGCTTTCTTT.

This clonotype was found many times. The chain recombines TRBV12-3 or TRBV12-4 with TRBJ2-7; D remains unclear. V shed 6 bases and J shed 4 bases, with 13 bases lying between them. The CDR3 sequence is 13 residues long. CDR3 nucleotide sequence: TGTGCCAGCAGCCACCCCGCGGCGTACGAGCAGTACTTC. This translates into CASSHPAAYEQYF.

This chain connects TRBV6-1 to TRBJ1-5; 7 positions agree with TRBD1. The CDR3 has 15 amino acids. Looked up from germline, CDR1 is MNHNS and CDR2 is SASEGT. Germline trimming cut 7 bases from V and 1 base from J; bases unmatched to any gene: 7. Here the CDR3 reads CASKPGQWSNQPQHF. The CDR3 DNA follows: TGTGCCAGCAAACCGGGACAGTGGAGCAATCAGCCCCAGCATTTT.

This clonotype turned up a few times. V gene TRBV27 combines with J gene TRBJ2-1; D might be TRBD1 or TRBD2, each matching 5 bases. V was shortened by 3 bases and J by 4 bases, with 10 bases between the two germline ends. The CDR3 is made up of 14 amino acids. Germline V gene lookup returns CDR1 MNHEY and CDR2 SMNVEV (reference sequence). The CDR3 sequence: CASSFWGSYNEQFF. The CDR3 DNA is TGTGCCAGCAGTTTTTGGGGGAGTTACAATGAGCAGTTCTTC.